These 6 T cell receptor beta chains originate from one sample sequenced in a study of T cells after yellow fever vaccination. TCRdb reanalysed the 5' RACE reads using MiXCR and keeps one entry per CDR3 protein. The sample gives tens of thousands of distinct CDR3 sequences, 7.4% of which show up once; approximately 28% is in the top ten. The sequences come from CD8+ T cells sorted from PBMCs, collected less than 16 days after the first yellow fever vaccination. The receptors come from a man aged 18 to 29 who received the YFV17D yellow fever vaccine.

As to this clonotype: A much larger clone differs from this one at a single base, so this may be a read error. The CDR3 is CASSPDSSTNNEQFF. CDR3 nucleotide sequence: TGTGCCAGCAGTCCGGATAGCAGCACCAACAATGAGCAGTTCTTC. The chain recombines TRBV6-1 with TRBJ2-1; D uncertain. CDR1 MNHNS and CDR2 SASEGT come from the germline V gene. Trimming pared 5 bases from V and 5 bases from J, leaving 16 bases between. The CDR3 contains 15 residues.

This clonotype was observed at least ten times. V usage is TRBV7-6 and J usage is TRBJ2-3; D ambiguous. CDR1 and CDR2 from the germline V gene are SGHVS and FNYEAQ. This CDR3 has 15 amino acids. The V gene lost 0 bases and the J gene lost 2 bases, with 9 bases spanning the gap. The CDR3, as DNA: TGTGCCAGCAGCTTAGCGCGCAGACTCACAGATACGCAGTATTTT. This sequence encodes CASSLARRLTDTQYF.

This clonotype has a count of ten or more. The rearrangement links TRBV20-1 to TRBJ1-6, with 8 bases identical to TRBD1. Germline values: CDR1 DFQATT, CDR2 SNEGSKA (reference sequence). This CDR3 region has 15 residues. J lost 8 bases, V lost 0 bases, and 6 bases had no gene match. The CDR3 DNA is TGCAGTGCTAGAGAAATTGACAGGGGACATTCACCCCTCCACTTT. It is translated as CSAREIDRGHSPLHF.

This clonotype was observed a few times. This chain connects TRBV11-2 to TRBJ2-7; D ambiguous. V lost 3 bases and J 5 bases, leaving 11 bases between the germline ends. Germline CDR1 is SGHAT and CDR2 is FQNNGV. This CDR3 contains 13 residues. CDR3 bases: TGTGCCAGCAGCTTGCGTGCAGGAGACGAGCAGTACGTC. Its protein is CASSLRAGDEQYV.

The chain combines TRBV4-3 with TRBJ2-6; D is undetermined. The CDR3 is 16 residues long. Germline V lookup: CDR1 LGHNA, CDR2 YSLEER. V lost 0 bases and J 4 bases, leaving 10 bases between the germline ends. CDR3 amino acids: CASSQDAGTGANVLTF. The DNA of the CDR3 is TGCGCCAGCAGCCAAGATGCCGGTACCGGGGCCAACGTCCTGACTTTC.

In this sample, this clonotype turned up many times. The chain employs TRBV10-2 and TRBJ2-7, with TRBD2 as a possible D gene (6 bases). This CDR3 spans 15 amino acids. The germline CDR1 and CDR2 sequences are WSHSY and SAAADI. The V gene lost 6 bases and the J gene lost 3 bases, with 18 bases spanning the gap. CDR3 DNA sequence: TGCGCCAGCAGAACCGTACCAGGAGGGATCTACGAGCAGTACTTC. Translation gives CASRTVPGGIYEQYF.